This T cell receptor (beta chain) was found in a study of T-cell memory formation after mild COVID-19. Study outcomes and limitations: Contracting clones from day 15 to 85 had balanced CD4/CD8; later expanders favoured CD4+. Contracting CD8+ clones were enriched in EMRA, CD4+ mainly in CM and EM.

This clonotype turned up a few times. Antigen specificity is unknown. Germline loops: CDR1 SGHVS, CDR2 FQNEAQ. V lost 1 base and J 4 bases, leaving 13 bases between the germline ends. The length of the CDR3 is 15 residues. TCRdb reanalysed the 5' RACE reads using MiXCR and keeps one entry per CDR3 protein. The repertoire consists of fewer than 250,000 distinct CDR3 sequences, with around 30% occurring once and the leading ten covering about an eighth. The clonotype comes from an adult woman who had mild COVID-19 (a few samples of this study predate the infection). Cell type and time point are not known. V and J are TRBV7-8 and TRBJ1-1; D remains unclear. Sequences were obtained from PBMCs or a T cell subset sorted from them (not recorded which). The CDR3: CASSLVEGTTTEAFF. CDR3 bases: TGTGCCAGCAGCTTAGTTGAGGGAACAACCACTGAAGCTTTCTTT.